These T cell receptor beta chains were read from a single sample in a study of blood T cell repertoires in COVID-19. Only in-frame clones appear in the TCRdb table, and some are missing; sequencing was by immunoSEQ multiplex PCR. The data show more than 250,000 clones, around 89% seen once. The sequencing input was PBMCs or T cells enriched from blood (not recorded which). The receptors were gathered from a woman in her 40s with acute COVID-19. The CDR3 runs from the conserved cysteine through the conserved F or W. Each record gives: CDR3 length, D gene, V gene, clone size, J gene, CDR3 DNA, CDR3 protein. The D gene is left open where the match is weak. The size field is filled for only some rows; it gives once, few, many or a size class.

len: 14
d_gene: -
v_gene: TRBV28
abundance: -
j_gene: TRBJ2-1
CDR3nt: TGTGCCAGTATAACGGCGGGATTATACAATGAGCAGTTCTTC
CDR3aa: CASITAGLYNEQFF

len: 16
d_gene: TRBD1
v_gene: TRBV2
abundance: -
j_gene: TRBJ1-6
CDR3nt: TGTGCCAGCAGTGAAGCTCGTAACGACAGGGGCTCACCCCTCCACTTT
CDR3aa: CASSEARNDRGSPLHF

len: 14
d_gene: -
v_gene: TRBV3-1/TRBV3-2
abundance: -
j_gene: TRBJ1-5
CDR3nt: TGTGCCAGCAGCCAATTCCCCGAGCGGCAGCCCCAGCATTTT
CDR3aa: CASSQFPERQPQHF

len: 13
d_gene: -
v_gene: TRBV2
abundance: -
j_gene: TRBJ2-3
CDR3nt: TGTGCCAGCAGTGAAAATCTAGCGGATACGCAGTATTTT
CDR3aa: CASSENLADTQYF

len: 18
d_gene: TRBD2
v_gene: TRBV5-6
abundance: -
j_gene: TRBJ2-5
CDR3nt: TGTGCCAGCAGCTTGGAAATGTGGCAGCGGGAGAGACAAGAGACCCAGTACTTC
CDR3aa: CASSLEMWQRERQETQYF

len: 17
d_gene: TRBD1
v_gene: TRBV5-1
abundance: -
j_gene: TRBJ1-5
CDR3nt: TGCGCCAGCAGCATTGGGACAGGCGCTTATAGCAATCAGCCCCAGCATTTT
CDR3aa: CASSIGTGAYSNQPQHF

len: 13
d_gene: -
v_gene: TRBV10-3
abundance: -
j_gene: TRBJ2-1
CDR3nt: TGTGCCATCATGCCGGGAGCGTCCAATGAGCAGTTCTTC
CDR3aa: CAIMPGASNEQFF

len: 15
d_gene: TRBD2
v_gene: TRBV9
abundance: once
j_gene: TRBJ2-1
CDR3nt: TGTGCCAGCAGCGCCGGCGGGAGTTCCTACAATGAGCAGTTCTTC
CDR3aa: CASSAGGSSYNEQFF

len: 14
d_gene: -
v_gene: TRBV18
abundance: -
j_gene: TRBJ2-5
CDR3nt: TGTGCCAGCTCATCTTCTAGCGAGGGAGAGACCCAGTACTTC
CDR3aa: CASSSSSEGETQYF

len: 14
d_gene: -
v_gene: TRBV11-3
abundance: -
j_gene: TRBJ1-1
CDR3nt: TGTGCCAGCAGCTTAGATGCGTTTAACACTGAAGCTTTCTTT
CDR3aa: CASSLDAFNTEAFF

len: 13
d_gene: -
v_gene: TRBV28
abundance: -
j_gene: TRBJ1-2
CDR3nt: TGTGCCAGCAGTCTACCACTCGGGGGGGGCTACACCTTC
CDR3aa: CASSLPLGGGYTF

len: 15
d_gene: TRBD2
v_gene: TRBV28
abundance: -
j_gene: TRBJ2-3
CDR3nt: TGTGCCAGCAGTCCAGTAGCGGGAGTGGTGGTTACGCAGTATTTT
CDR3aa: CASSPVAGVVVTQYF

len: 16
d_gene: -
v_gene: TRBV7-6
abundance: -
j_gene: TRBJ2-1
CDR3nt: TGTGCCAGCAGCTTAGGGGGCGCGAGCTCCTACAATGAGCAGTTCTTC
CDR3aa: CASSLGGASSYNEQFF

len: 15
d_gene: -
v_gene: TRBV11-3
abundance: -
j_gene: TRBJ2-1
CDR3nt: TGTGCCAGCAGCTTAGCCCCCTCCCCAGCGGACGAGCAGTTCTTC
CDR3aa: CASSLAPSPADEQFF

len: 16
d_gene: TRBD1
v_gene: TRBV11-3
abundance: -
j_gene: TRBJ1-6
CDR3nt: TGTGCCAGCAGCCGGATTGGACAGGGTGATAATTCACCCCTCCACTTT
CDR3aa: CASSRIGQGDNSPLHF

len: 11
d_gene: -
v_gene: TRBV5-1
abundance: -
j_gene: TRBJ1-3
CDR3nt: TGCGCCAGCAGTAATGGAAACACCATATATTTT
CDR3aa: CASSNGNTIYF

len: 14
d_gene: -
v_gene: TRBV28
abundance: -
j_gene: TRBJ1-1
CDR3nt: TGTGCCAGCAGTTTATGGATGGCGGCGGGTGAAGCTTTCTTT
CDR3aa: CASSLWMAAGEAFF

len: 16
d_gene: -
v_gene: TRBV7-9
abundance: once
j_gene: TRBJ1-2
CDR3nt: TGTGCCAGCAGCTTAGACTTAGGGGGACGGAGCTATGGCTACACCTTC
CDR3aa: CASSLDLGGRSYGYTF

len: 13
d_gene: TRBD1
v_gene: TRBV30
abundance: -
j_gene: TRBJ2-3
CDR3nt: TGTGCCTGCGGGGACAGGGGGTTGGATACGCAGTATTTT
CDR3aa: CACGDRGLDTQYF

len: 17
d_gene: TRBD1
v_gene: TRBV5-1
abundance: -
j_gene: TRBJ1-1
CDR3nt: TGCGCCAGCAGCCGCGACGGACAGGTTGGGAGTCTCACTGAAGCTTTCTTT
CDR3aa: CASSRDGQVGSLTEAFF

len: 13
d_gene: -
v_gene: TRBV7-2
abundance: -
j_gene: TRBJ1-1
CDR3nt: TGTGCCAGCAGCTTAGCGCGGGAGCTTGAAGCTTTCTTT
CDR3aa: CASSLARELEAFF

len: 16
d_gene: TRBD1
v_gene: TRBV11-3
abundance: once
j_gene: TRBJ1-1
CDR3nt: TGTGCCAGCAGCTCCTGGACAGGGGGATGGGACACTGAAGCTTTCTTT
CDR3aa: CASSSWTGGWDTEAFF

len: 19
d_gene: TRBD1
v_gene: TRBV28
abundance: -
j_gene: TRBJ2-2
CDR3nt: TGTGCCAGCAGCTTCCCCACCGGGACAGGGTATCAATCCGCCGGGGAGCTGTTTTTT
CDR3aa: CASSFPTGTGYQSAGELFF

len: 15
d_gene: -
v_gene: TRBV5-1
abundance: few
j_gene: TRBJ1-2
CDR3nt: TGCGCCAGCAGCTTGGCCCCGGGGGTGGGCTATGGCTACACCTTC
CDR3aa: CASSLAPGVGYGYTF

len: 12
d_gene: -
v_gene: TRBV28
abundance: few
j_gene: TRBJ2-7
CDR3nt: TGTGCCAGCCGCCGAGAGCTCTACGAGCAGTACTTC
CDR3aa: CASRRELYEQYF

len: 13
d_gene: TRBD1
v_gene: TRBV15
abundance: -
j_gene: TRBJ1-2
CDR3nt: TGTGCCACCAGCATCCGGGACAGGGATGGCTACACCTTC
CDR3aa: CATSIRDRDGYTF

len: 14
d_gene: TRBD2
v_gene: TRBV5-4
abundance: -
j_gene: TRBJ2-1
CDR3nt: TGTGCCAGCAAAGGCGGACTAGCAGGCAATGAGCAGTTCTTC
CDR3aa: CASKGGLAGNEQFF

len: 13
d_gene: -
v_gene: TRBV5-4
abundance: -
j_gene: TRBJ2-3
CDR3nt: TGTGCCAGCAGACAGACAGGCACAGATACGCAGTATTTT
CDR3aa: CASRQTGTDTQYF

len: 14
d_gene: TRBD1
v_gene: TRBV5-1
abundance: -
j_gene: TRBJ2-7
CDR3nt: TGCGCCAGCAGACTAGGACAGGAGACCTACGAGCAGTACTTC
CDR3aa: CASRLGQETYEQYF

len: 14
d_gene: -
v_gene: TRBV19
abundance: -
j_gene: TRBJ2-3
CDR3nt: TGTGCCAGTAGTATAGTGGAGGTTCCAGATACGCAGTATTTT
CDR3aa: CASSIVEVPDTQYF

len: 15
d_gene: -
v_gene: TRBV5-1
abundance: -
j_gene: TRBJ1-3
CDR3nt: TGCGCCAGCAGTTCCATGGGGGCTCTCGGAAACACCATATATTTT
CDR3aa: CASSSMGALGNTIYF

len: 15
d_gene: -
v_gene: TRBV14
abundance: -
j_gene: TRBJ1-2
CDR3nt: TGTGCCAGCAGCCAAGAACAGGGCCTCCCTGATGGCTACACCTTC
CDR3aa: CASSQEQGLPDGYTF

len: 13
d_gene: -
v_gene: TRBV24-1
abundance: -
j_gene: TRBJ2-1
CDR3nt: TGTGCCACCAGTGATTTTGGAGGTTATGAGCAGTTCTTC
CDR3aa: CATSDFGGYEQFF

len: 14
d_gene: TRBD1
v_gene: TRBV5-1
abundance: -
j_gene: TRBJ2-7
CDR3nt: TGCGCCAGCAGCGCGGACAGGGGAGGCTACGAGCAGTACTTC
CDR3aa: CASSADRGGYEQYF

len: 14
d_gene: TRBD1
v_gene: TRBV6-5
abundance: -
j_gene: TRBJ2-1
CDR3nt: TGTGCCAGCAGTTTGACAGGGGACTACAATGAGCAGTTCTTC
CDR3aa: CASSLTGDYNEQFF

len: 16
d_gene: -
v_gene: TRBV9
abundance: -
j_gene: TRBJ2-3
CDR3nt: TGTGCCAGCAGCGTCCCGCACAGCGGTTCCACAGATACGCAGTATTTT
CDR3aa: CASSVPHSGSTDTQYF

len: 12
d_gene: -
v_gene: TRBV12-3/TRBV12-4
abundance: once
j_gene: TRBJ1-2
CDR3nt: TGTGCCAGCAGTTTTGTAGAGTATGGCTACACCTTC
CDR3aa: CASSFVEYGYTF

len: 16
d_gene: TRBD2
v_gene: TRBV10-2
abundance: -
j_gene: TRBJ2-1
CDR3nt: TGCGCCAGCAGTGTTAGCGGGAGGAGGTCCTACAATGAGCAGTTCTTC
CDR3aa: CASSVSGRRSYNEQFF

len: 14
d_gene: TRBD1
v_gene: TRBV28
abundance: -
j_gene: TRBJ1-5
CDR3nt: TGTGCCAGCATGACGGGACAGCTCAATCAGCCCCAGCATTTT
CDR3aa: CASMTGQLNQPQHF

len: 14
d_gene: TRBD1
v_gene: TRBV12-5
abundance: -
j_gene: TRBJ1-5
CDR3nt: TGTGCTAGTGGTCGGGACAGCTCGAATCAGCCCCAGCATTTT
CDR3aa: CASGRDSSNQPQHF

len: 15
d_gene: -
v_gene: TRBV4-1
abundance: -
j_gene: TRBJ2-7
CDR3nt: TGCGCCAGCAGCCAAGTACAGGGATCCTATAACGAGCAGTACTTC
CDR3aa: CASSQVQGSYNEQYF

len: 15
d_gene: -
v_gene: TRBV9
abundance: once
j_gene: TRBJ1-5
CDR3nt: TGTGCCAGCAGCGTGACACCCGGGGTCGATCAGCCCCAGCATTTT
CDR3aa: CASSVTPGVDQPQHF

len: 15
d_gene: TRBD1
v_gene: TRBV11-3
abundance: once
j_gene: TRBJ2-2
CDR3nt: TGTGCCAGCAGTGATGACGGGACAGGGGGTCGAGAGCTGTTTTTT
CDR3aa: CASSDDGTGGRELFF

len: 14
d_gene: -
v_gene: TRBV7-9
abundance: -
j_gene: TRBJ1-1
CDR3nt: TGTGCCAGCAGCTTGTTCCAGGGGTTTGCTGAAGCTTTCTTT
CDR3aa: CASSLFQGFAEAFF

len: 13
d_gene: TRBD1
v_gene: TRBV19
abundance: once
j_gene: TRBJ1-2
CDR3nt: TGTGCCAGTAGTCCAGGGGGGAGCTATGGCTACACCTTC
CDR3aa: CASSPGGSYGYTF

len: 14
d_gene: -
v_gene: TRBV28
abundance: -
j_gene: TRBJ1-6
CDR3nt: TGTGCCAGCAGTTCCCCGACAGGCCATTCACCCCTCCACTTT
CDR3aa: CASSSPTGHSPLHF

len: 17
d_gene: -
v_gene: TRBV7-9
abundance: -
j_gene: TRBJ2-6
CDR3nt: TGTGCCAGCAGCCCGACAGGCGGCCGAGGTGGGGCCAACGTCCTGACTTTC
CDR3aa: CASSPTGGRGGANVLTF

len: 13
d_gene: -
v_gene: TRBV12-3/TRBV12-4
abundance: -
j_gene: TRBJ1-1
CDR3nt: TGTGCCAGCAGTTTAAATCCCGACAGTGAAGCTTTCTTT
CDR3aa: CASSLNPDSEAFF

len: 16
d_gene: -
v_gene: TRBV18
abundance: -
j_gene: TRBJ2-1
CDR3nt: TGTGCCAGCTCACCACCGGGTGGGGGCTCAGACAATGAGCAGTTCTTC
CDR3aa: CASSPPGGGSDNEQFF

len: 14
d_gene: TRBD2
v_gene: TRBV28
abundance: few
j_gene: TRBJ2-2
CDR3nt: TGTGCCAGCTGGACTAGCGGGAGTACCGGGGAGCTGTTTTTT
CDR3aa: CASWTSGSTGELFF

len: 14
d_gene: TRBD1
v_gene: TRBV10-1
abundance: -
j_gene: TRBJ2-2
CDR3nt: TGCGCCAGCAGCCCGACAGGGTGGTCCGGGGAGCTGTTTTTT
CDR3aa: CASSPTGWSGELFF

len: 15
d_gene: TRBD2
v_gene: TRBV2
abundance: -
j_gene: TRBJ2-2
CDR3nt: TGTGCCAGCAGTGGCTTCTCGGGAGGTGCCGGGGAGCTGTTTTTT
CDR3aa: CASSGFSGGAGELFF

len: 16
d_gene: TRBD2
v_gene: TRBV7-2
abundance: -
j_gene: TRBJ2-3
CDR3nt: TGTGCCAGCAGCTTAGGTAGCGGGAGGGCCGGAGATACGCAGTATTTT
CDR3aa: CASSLGSGRAGDTQYF

len: 15
d_gene: -
v_gene: TRBV6-5
abundance: -
j_gene: TRBJ2-7
CDR3nt: TGTGCCAGCAGTTACAGTTTGGGGCTAACCTACGAGCAGTACTTC
CDR3aa: CASSYSLGLTYEQYF

len: 12
d_gene: -
v_gene: TRBV7-2
abundance: -
j_gene: TRBJ1-1
CDR3nt: TGTGCCAGCAGCTCCGCCTTTGTCGGAGCTTTCTTT
CDR3aa: CASSSAFVGAFF

len: 15
d_gene: TRBD1
v_gene: TRBV5-4
abundance: -
j_gene: TRBJ1-4
CDR3nt: TGTGCCAGCAGCTTGGCCGGGACAGGGGGCGAAAAACTGTTTTTT
CDR3aa: CASSLAGTGGEKLFF

len: 15
d_gene: TRBD1
v_gene: TRBV18
abundance: -
j_gene: TRBJ2-5
CDR3nt: TGTGCCAGCTCACTCGGACAGGGGGTCCAAGAGACCCAGTACTTC
CDR3aa: CASSLGQGVQETQYF